Below are 30 T cell receptor beta chains sequenced from a single sample in a study of blood T cells in healthy people across ages. The authors ran a second PCR of about 6 to 11 cycles using a sample-barcoded 5' primer and a J-beta primer mix. MiXCR was run by TCRdb on the 5' RACE reads, yielding one entry per CDR3 protein. The profile shows about 720,000 distinct CDR3 sequences, 20% to 25% of them singletons. Sequenced material: blood. These receptors all come from a man between 65 and 80 years old in good health.

The chain carries TRBV15 and TRBJ2-7; D might be TRBD1 (6 bases). V was pared by 8 bases and J by 0 bases, with 11 bases between. This CDR3 contains 13 residues. CDR1 LNHNV and CDR2 YYDKDF come from the germline V gene (reference sequence). The CDR3 DNA sequence: TGTGCCACCGGGACACCTAGCTCCTACGAGCAGTACTTC. The encoded protein is CATGTPSSYEQYF.

The chain is built from TRBV12-3 or TRBV12-4 and TRBJ2-3; D is undetermined. V was shortened by 0 bases and J by 8 bases, with 9 bases between the two germline ends. This CDR3 comprises 13 residues. In nucleotides, the CDR3 is TGTGCCAGCAGTTTAGCGCGGATCGGTACGCAGTATTTT. Protein product: CASSLARIGTQYF.

This clonotype has only a few counts. This chain joins TRBV27 and TRBJ2-1, with 11 bases aligning to TRBD2. Germline V gene sequence: CDR1 MNHEY, CDR2 SMNVEV (reference sequence). The CDR3 is 16 amino acids. V shed 3 bases, J shed 6 bases, and the junction held 7 bases outside the gene matches. The CDR3 coding sequence is TGTGCCAGCAGTTTGGGGCCGGGACTAGCGGTCAATGAGCAGTTCTTC. Translation: CASSLGPGLAVNEQFF.

The genes are TRBV7-3 and TRBJ2-1; 9 bases agree with TRBD2. The trim removed 1 base at V and 7 bases at J, leaving 8 bases unmatched. The CDR3 covers 16 residues. The V gene's germline CDR1 is SGHTA and CDR2 FQGTGA. The CDR3 here is CASSLSLIAGANEQFF. CDR3 DNA: TGTGCCAGCAGCTTAAGTCTCATAGCGGGAGCGAATGAGCAGTTCTTC.

The rearrangement links TRBV11-2 to TRBJ1-2, with a tentative D call TRBD1 (5 bases). There are 16 residues in the CDR3. The V and J ends lost 5 bases and 3 bases respectively, with 19 bases between them. CDR1 is SGHAT and CDR2 is FQNNGV in the germline V gene. As DNA, the CDR3 is TGTGCCAGCAGCCCAGGCGGGGGTATCGGGCACTATGGCTACACCTTC. Its protein is CASSPGGGIGHYGYTF. Supplemented by reference TRBV11-2 and TRBJ1-2, the full variable domain reads EAGVAQSPRYKIIEKRQSVAFWCNPISGHATLYWYQQILGQGPKLLIQFQNNGVVDDSQLPKDRFSAERLKGVDSTLKIQPAKLEDSAVYLCASSPGGGIGHYGYTFGSGTRLTVV.

The sample holds a few counts of this clonotype. This chain connects TRBV20-1 to TRBJ1-1; 9 bases agree with TRBD1. Germline V gene sequence: CDR1 DFQATT, CDR2 SNEGSKA (reference sequence). CDR3 size: 13 residues. The CDR3 loop is CRADRGLNTEAFF. CDR3 nucleotide sequence: TGCAGAGCAGACAGGGGGTTGAACACTGAAGCTTTCTTT.

The chain joins TRBV7-2 to TRBJ1-2; the D is unclear. Germline V CDR1 and CDR2: SGHTA, FQGNSA. The CDR3 has 12 residues. The germline V and J ends were trimmed by 8 bases and 5 bases, with 12 bases remaining between them. Here the CDR3 reads CASAKGLYGYTF. The CDR3 nucleotides are TGTGCCAGCGCTAAGGGCTTATATGGCTACACCTTC.

This clonotype was recorded a few times. The rearrangement uses TRBV5-1 and TRBJ2-1; D assignment may be TRBD1 or TRBD2 (5 bases each). The CDR3 totals 16 residues. Germline values: CDR1 SGHRS, CDR2 YFSETQ. Between the trimmed V and J ends, which lost 7 bases and 4 bases, there was a span of 21 bases. The CDR3 bases are TGCGCCAGCGTGACGGCCCCACAGGCGGGTTACAATGAGCAGTTCTTC. Encoded protein: CASVTAPQAGYNEQFF.

In this sample, this clonotype turned up many times. This chain connects TRBV2 to TRBJ1-2; possibly TRBD1 for D (5 bases). Trimming cost V 5 bases and J 4 bases, with 14 bases left between them. Germline V gives CDR1 SNHLY, CDR2 FYNNEI. The CDR3 loop spans 14 amino acids. This CDR3 reads CASSRGDVGYGYTF. In DNA form, the CDR3 reads TGTGCCAGCAGTCGGGGGGACGTCGGCTATGGCTACACCTTC.

This clonotype was detected only a few times. This chain connects TRBV28 to TRBJ2-7; D may be TRBD2 (6 bases). Germline values: CDR1 MDHEN, CDR2 SYDVKM. The length of the CDR3 is 14 residues. The V gene lost 3 bases and the J gene lost 1 base, with 10 bases spanning the gap. The CDR3 nucleotides are TGTGCCAGCAGTTTTGGCGGGGTTTCCTACGAGCAGTACTTC. Residues: CASSFGGVSYEQYF.

This clonotype has a handful of counts. The germline gene is not matched at one end of the junction; a read error may be the cause. DNA of the CDR3: TGTGCCAGCAGCTTAGAAACCCCGAACACTGAGGCTTTCTTT. Amino acids: CASSLETPNTEAFF. This chain joins TRBV11-2 and TRBJ1-1; no firm D call. The CDR3 consists of 14 residues. Germline V CDR1 and CDR2: SGHAT, FQNNGV.

The CDR3 loop reads CASSQDVAGGRYEQYF. The CDR3 DNA is TGTGCCAGCAGCCAAGATGTGGCGGGGGGGCGGTACGAGCAGTACTTC. This chain uses TRBV3-1 with TRBJ2-7, with 9 bases identical to TRBD2. This CDR3 spans 16 amino acids. Trimming removed 0 bases from V and 4 bases from J; junction bases left unmatched: 7. The germline V gene encodes CDR1 LGHDT and CDR2 YNNKEL (reference sequence).

The chain combines TRBV7-3 with TRBJ2-7; D is perhaps TRBD1 (7 bases). Looked up from germline, CDR1 is SGHTA and CDR2 is FQGTGA. The CDR3 has 19 amino acids. V dropped 1 base and J dropped 4 bases, with 26 bases sitting between them. The CDR3 loop is CASSLSGTDTSQSFYEQYV. The DNA of the CDR3 is TGTGCCAGCAGCTTAAGCGGGACAGATACTTCGCAATCGTTTTACGAGCAGTACGTC.

V usage is TRBV6-1 and J usage is TRBJ2-1; 9 nucleotides align to TRBD1. The J call may be in error: the DNA end matches TRBJ2-5 better. The CDR3 consists of 15 residues. The germline gives CDR1 MNHNS, CDR2 SASEGT. The chain's CDR3 is CASSMEDRGWETQYF. CDR3 nucleotide sequence: TGTGCCAGCAGCATGGAGGACAGGGGATGGGAGACCCAGTACTTC.

A few counts support this clonotype. CDR3 coding DNA: TGTGCCAGCAGCCAGCTAGCCCGAGATACGCAGTATTTT. This sequence encodes CASSQLARDTQYF. The rearrangement joins TRBV3-1 to TRBJ2-3, with D possibly TRBD2 on 5 matching bases. The germline V and J ends were trimmed by 3 bases and 5 bases, with 9 bases remaining between them. Germline-derived CDR1 and CDR2 are LGHDT and YNNKEL (reference sequence). The length of the CDR3 is 13 residues.

This clonotype was seen a handful of times. The rearrangement links TRBV20-1 to TRBJ2-3; TRBD2 matches at 8 bases. The CDR3 has 15 amino acids. CDR1 and CDR2 (germline): DFQATT, SNEGSKA (reference sequence). V shed 6 bases and J 2 bases; nucleotides not matched to a gene: 10. The DNA for the CDR3 is TGCAGTGCCCCCGGGGGGGGTCATATCACAGATACGCAGTATTTT. Encoded protein: CSAPGGGHITDTQYF.

The genes are TRBV10-2 and TRBJ2-5; the match to TRBD1 covers 7 bases. The end of the DNA aligns better with TRBJ2-7, so the J call may be wrong. The CDR3 contains 13 residues. Germline CDR1 and CDR2: WSHSY and SAAADI. The DNA of the CDR3 is TGCGCCAGCAGGGGACAGAACTTCTACGAGCAGTACGTC. It codes for CASRGQNFYEQYV.

This chain links TRBV6-5 with TRBJ1-1, with TRBD1 as a possible D gene (6 bases). CDR3 length: 16 residues. V was cut by 2 bases and J by 0 bases, with 13 bases left in between. Per germline, CDR1 MNHEY and CDR2 SVGAGI. The chain's CDR3 is CASSYGQGLMNTEAFF. DNA for the CDR3: TGTGCCAGCAGTTACGGGCAGGGGCTCATGAACACTGAAGCTTTCTTT.

This clonotype appeared a few times. J is TRBJ2-1 and V is TRBV20-1, with TRBD2 matching over 8 bases. Germline CDR1 and CDR2: DFQATT and SNEGSKA (reference sequence). V shed 1 base and J 3 bases; nucleotides not matched to a gene: 5. The CDR3 loop spans 15 amino acids. CDR3 loop: CSARGLAGHYNEQFF. DNA for the CDR3: TGCAGTGCTAGAGGTCTAGCGGGCCACTACAATGAGCAGTTCTTC.

The DNA of the CDR3 is TGTGCCAGCAGCTCGTTTGAGGGTGCCCAGTACTTC. Translated: CASSSFEGAQYF. The rearrangement uses TRBV7-9 and TRBJ2-1; possibly TRBD2 for D (5 bases). The end of the DNA aligns better with TRBJ2-5, so the J call may be wrong. Germline CDR1 reads SEHNR; CDR2 reads FQNEAQ (reference sequence). CDR3 size: 12 residues.

This clonotype was found a few times. The V call is TRBV2, the J call TRBJ2-3; 7 bases match TRBD2. The germline V gene has CDR1 SNHLY and CDR2 FYNNEI. There are 15 residues in the CDR3. V lost 5 bases, J lost 0 bases, and 5 bases stayed unmatched. CDR3 sequence (DNA): TGTGCCAGCAGTAGACAAGCGGGGAGCACAGATACGCAGTATTTT. Residues: CASSRQAGSTDTQYF.

The chain carries TRBV2 and TRBJ2-6; 9 nucleotides align to TRBD1. The V segment lost 10 bases and the J segment 0 bases; nucleotides outside the gene matches: 7. This CDR3 spans 16 amino acids. CDR1 SNHLY and CDR2 FYNNEI come from the germline V gene. CDR3 nucleotide sequence: TGTGCCATTCCGGGACAGGGACTCTCTGGGGCCAACGTCCTGACTTTC. It encodes CAIPGQGLSGANVLTF.

This clonotype was picked up a small number of times. The genes are TRBV12-3 or TRBV12-4 and TRBJ2-3, with D hard to call. The CDR3 totals 13 residues. V was trimmed by 3 bases and J by 7 bases, leaving 11 bases between them. This chain's CDR3 is CASSFRYGNTQYF. CDR3 DNA sequence: TGTGCCAGCAGTTTCCGGTACGGTAATACGCAGTATTTT.

This chain connects TRBV29-1 to TRBJ2-7, with D possibly matching TRBD1 (6 bases). Trimming cost V 7 bases and J 1 base, with 11 bases left between them. The CDR3 contains 12 residues. From germline, CDR1 is SQVTM and CDR2 ANQGSEA. The CDR3 reads CSATGGSYEQYF. CDR3 sequence (DNA): TGCAGCGCGACAGGTGGATCCTACGAGCAGTACTTC.

This chain links TRBV4-1 with TRBJ2-7, with D maybe TRBD2 (5 bases). Germline values: CDR1 MGHRA, CDR2 YSYEKL. The CDR3 contains 17 residues. The V and J ends lost 0 bases and 0 bases respectively, with 15 bases between them. CDR3 coding DNA: TGCGCCAGCAGCCAAGATGGCGGGTTTTTTAGCTCCTACGAGCAGTACTTC. Translated: CASSQDGGFFSSYEQYF.

Worth noting for this clonotype: Because the CDR3's place on the DNA is in doubt, the DNA is left out and the CDR3 is given as listed by TCRdb. V usage is TRBV6-5 and J usage is TRBJ2-2; TRBD2 is the table's D call, not checked against the DNA. The germline V gene has CDR1 MNHEY and CDR2 SVGAGI. The CDR3 is 14 amino acids in total, end residues counted. CDR3 amino acids: CASSTTPRAGSCFF.

This clonotype turned up a few times. V gene TRBV3-1 combines with J gene TRBJ2-5; 13 bases map to TRBD2. Germline CDR1 is LGHDT and CDR2 is YNNKEL (reference sequence). With V trimmed by 3 bases and J by 7 bases, 5 bases remained unmatched. This CDR3 region has 15 residues. CDR3 nucleotides: TGTGCCAGCAGCCACGGACTAGCGGGAGTTGGGACCCAGTACTTC. Protein product: CASSHGLAGVGTQYF.

This clonotype was seen a few times. This chain connects TRBV10-3 to TRBJ1-5; D remains ambiguous. The ends were cut back, 3 bases at V and 7 bases at J, with 10 bases in the middle. The CDR3 covers 13 residues. CDR1 is ENHRY and CDR2 is SYGVKD in the germline V gene. The CDR3 DNA is TGTGCCATCAGTGATCTGGGTAACCAGCCCCAGCATTTT. This sequence encodes CAISDLGNQPQHF.

This clonotype was seen ten or more times. The genes are TRBV2 and TRBJ1-5; D is uncertain. Trimming took 5 bases from V and 3 from J, leaving 11 bases between them. The germline CDR1 and CDR2 sequences are SNHLY and FYNNEI. This CDR3 comprises 14 residues. CDR3 sequence reads: CASSSDYSNQPQHF. The CDR3 nucleotides read TGTGCCAGCAGTTCGGACTATTCCAATCAGCCCCAGCATTTT.

V and J are TRBV6-5 and TRBJ1-5, with TRBD1 as a possible D gene (5 bases). The germline V gene encodes CDR1 MNHEY and CDR2 SVGAGI. V lost 2 bases and J lost 6, with 11 bases in between. The CDR3 has 14 residues. CDR3 coding DNA: TGTGCCAGCAGTTACGCCTCAGGGCGTCAGCCCCAGCATTTT. This gives the protein CASSYASGRQPQHF.